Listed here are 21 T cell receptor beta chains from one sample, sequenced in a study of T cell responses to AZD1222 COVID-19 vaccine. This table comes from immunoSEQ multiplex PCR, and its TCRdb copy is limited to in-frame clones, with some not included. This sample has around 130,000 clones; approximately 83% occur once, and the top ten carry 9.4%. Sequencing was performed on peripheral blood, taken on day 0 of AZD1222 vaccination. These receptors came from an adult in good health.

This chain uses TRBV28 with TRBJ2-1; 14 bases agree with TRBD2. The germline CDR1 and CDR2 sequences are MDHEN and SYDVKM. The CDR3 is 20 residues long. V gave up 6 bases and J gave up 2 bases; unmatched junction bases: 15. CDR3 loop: CASSTRTPGLAGATYNEQFF. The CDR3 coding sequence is TGTGCCAGCAGCACGAGGACTCCGGGACTAGCGGGGGCTACCTACAATGAGCAGTTCTTC. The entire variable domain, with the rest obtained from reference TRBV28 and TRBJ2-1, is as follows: DVKVTQSSRYLVKRTGEKVFLECVQDMDHENMFWYRQDPGLGLRLIYFSYDVKMKEKGDIPEGYSVSREKKERFSLILESASTNQTSMYLCASSTRTPGLAGATYNEQFFGPGTRLTVL.

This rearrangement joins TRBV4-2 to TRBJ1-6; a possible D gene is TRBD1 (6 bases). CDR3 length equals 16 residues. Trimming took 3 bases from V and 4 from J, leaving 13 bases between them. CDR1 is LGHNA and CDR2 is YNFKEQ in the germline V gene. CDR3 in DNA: TGTGCCAGCAGCCAGGTAGGGGGGCTTTATAATTCACCCCTCCACTTT. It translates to CASSQVGGLYNSPLHF.

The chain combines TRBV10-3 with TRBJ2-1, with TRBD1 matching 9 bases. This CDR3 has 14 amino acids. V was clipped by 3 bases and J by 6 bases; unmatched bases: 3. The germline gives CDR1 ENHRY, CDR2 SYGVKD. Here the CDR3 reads CAISDNRGPNEQFF. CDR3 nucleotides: TGTGCCATCAGTGACAACAGGGGGCCCAATGAGCAGTTCTTC.

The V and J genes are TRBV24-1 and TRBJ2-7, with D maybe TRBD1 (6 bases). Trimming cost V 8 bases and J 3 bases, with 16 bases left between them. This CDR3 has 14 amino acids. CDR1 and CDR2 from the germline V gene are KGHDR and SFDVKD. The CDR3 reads CATIQGLVSYEQYF. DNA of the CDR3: TGTGCCACCATACAGGGTCTCGTAAGCTACGAGCAGTACTTC.

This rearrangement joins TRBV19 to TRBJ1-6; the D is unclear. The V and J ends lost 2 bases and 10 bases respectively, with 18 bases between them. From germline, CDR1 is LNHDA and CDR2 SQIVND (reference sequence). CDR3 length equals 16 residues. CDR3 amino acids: CASSIPPFRGSSPLHF. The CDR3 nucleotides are TGTGCCAGTAGTATACCCCCGTTTCGGGGTAGCTCACCCCTCCACTTT.

The CDR3 spells CASSFPGLTQYF. In nucleotides, the CDR3 is TGTGCCAGCAGCTTCCCAGGGTTGACCCAGTACTTC. This chain connects TRBV5-4 to TRBJ2-5; a weak D match, TRBD1 (5 bases). This CDR3 comprises 12 residues. Deletions cut 2 bases from V and 7 bases from J, with 9 bases between. Germline lookup yields CDR1 SGHNT and CDR2 YYREEE (reference sequence).

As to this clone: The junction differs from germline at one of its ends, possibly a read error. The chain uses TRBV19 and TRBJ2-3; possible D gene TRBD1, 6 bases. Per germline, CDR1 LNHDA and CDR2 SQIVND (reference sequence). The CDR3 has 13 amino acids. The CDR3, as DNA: TGTGCCAGCAGTACAGGGTGGACAGATACGCAGTATTTT. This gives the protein CASSTGWTDTQYF.

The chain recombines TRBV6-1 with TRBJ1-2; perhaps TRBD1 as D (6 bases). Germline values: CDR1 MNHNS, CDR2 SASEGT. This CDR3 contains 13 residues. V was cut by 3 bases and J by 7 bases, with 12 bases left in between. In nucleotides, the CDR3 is TGTGCCAGCAGTGATAGGGAGGGGGGTGGCTACACCTTC. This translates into CASSDREGGGYTF.

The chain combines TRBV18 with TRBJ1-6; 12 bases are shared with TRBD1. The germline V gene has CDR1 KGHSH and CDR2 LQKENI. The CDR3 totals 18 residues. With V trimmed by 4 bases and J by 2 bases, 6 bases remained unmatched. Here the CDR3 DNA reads TGTGCCAGCTCACAAACCGGGACAGGGGGCCCCTATAATTCACCCCTCCACTTT. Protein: CASSQTGTGGPYNSPLHF.

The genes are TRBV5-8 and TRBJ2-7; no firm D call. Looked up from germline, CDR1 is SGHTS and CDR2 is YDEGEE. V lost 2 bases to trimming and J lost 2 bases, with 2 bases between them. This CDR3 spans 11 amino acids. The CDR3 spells CASSFPYEQYF. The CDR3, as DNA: TGTGCCAGCAGCTTCCCCTACGAGCAGTACTTC.

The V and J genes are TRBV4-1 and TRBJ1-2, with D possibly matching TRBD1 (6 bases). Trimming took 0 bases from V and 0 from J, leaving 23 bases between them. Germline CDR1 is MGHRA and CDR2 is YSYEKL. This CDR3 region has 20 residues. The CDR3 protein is CASSQDKWGDTIRANYGYTF. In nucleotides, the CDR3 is TGCGCCAGCAGCCAAGATAAGTGGGGGGACACAATCCGGGCTAACTATGGCTACACCTTC.

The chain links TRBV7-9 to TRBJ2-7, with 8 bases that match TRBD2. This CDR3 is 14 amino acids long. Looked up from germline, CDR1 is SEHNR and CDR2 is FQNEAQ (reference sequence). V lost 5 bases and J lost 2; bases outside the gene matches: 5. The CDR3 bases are TGTGCCAGCAGCCAGGGACTAGAACCCTACGAGCAGTACTTC. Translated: CASSQGLEPYEQYF.

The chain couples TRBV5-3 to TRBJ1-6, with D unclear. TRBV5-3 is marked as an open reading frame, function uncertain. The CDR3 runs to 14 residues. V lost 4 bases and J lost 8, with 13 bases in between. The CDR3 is CARSLGMRDSPLHF. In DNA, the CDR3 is TGTGCCAGAAGCCTTGGAATGAGGGATTCACCCCTCCACTTT.

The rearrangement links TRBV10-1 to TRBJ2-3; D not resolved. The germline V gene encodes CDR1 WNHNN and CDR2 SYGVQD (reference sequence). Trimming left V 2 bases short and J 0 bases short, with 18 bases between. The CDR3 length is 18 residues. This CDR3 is CASSEGTMEKSSTDTQYF. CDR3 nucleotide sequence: TGCGCCAGCAGTGAGGGTACGATGGAGAAATCTAGCACAGATACGCAGTATTTT.

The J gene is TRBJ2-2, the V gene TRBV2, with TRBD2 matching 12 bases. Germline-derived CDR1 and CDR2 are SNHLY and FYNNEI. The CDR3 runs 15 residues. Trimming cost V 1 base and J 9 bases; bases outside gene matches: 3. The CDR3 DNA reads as TGTGCCAGCAGTGAAGGACTAGCGGGAGCCAGGGAGCTGTTTTTT. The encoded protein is CASSEGLAGARELFF.

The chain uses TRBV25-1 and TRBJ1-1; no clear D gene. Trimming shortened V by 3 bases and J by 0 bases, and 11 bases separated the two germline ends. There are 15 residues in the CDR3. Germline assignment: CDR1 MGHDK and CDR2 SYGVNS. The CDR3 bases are TGTGCCAGCAGTGACCTAGGAACCATGAACACTGAAGCTTTCTTT. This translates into CASSDLGTMNTEAFF.

The chain's CDR3 is CASAPRVGEIGRYTF. CDR3 DNA sequence: TGTGCCAGTGCTCCGAGGGTCGGGGAAATAGGGCGCTACACCTTC. The rearrangement joins TRBV19 to TRBJ1-2; D is undetermined. Trimming took 8 bases from V and 9 from J, leaving 25 bases between them. The CDR3 has 15 residues. Germline loops: CDR1 LNHDA, CDR2 SQIVND (reference sequence).

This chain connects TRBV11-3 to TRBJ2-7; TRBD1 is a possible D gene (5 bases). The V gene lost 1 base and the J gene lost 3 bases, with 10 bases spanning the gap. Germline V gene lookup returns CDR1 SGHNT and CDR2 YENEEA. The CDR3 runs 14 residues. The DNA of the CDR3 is TGTGCCAGCAGCTTAGGGGCAGGGATCTACGAGCAGTACTTC. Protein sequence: CASSLGAGIYEQYF.

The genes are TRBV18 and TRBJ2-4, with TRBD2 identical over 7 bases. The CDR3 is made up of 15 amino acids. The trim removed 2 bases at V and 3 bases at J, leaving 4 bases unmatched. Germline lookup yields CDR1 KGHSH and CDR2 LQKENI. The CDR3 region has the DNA TGTGCCAGCTCACCAGCGGGAGTGAGCAAAAACATTCAGTACTTC. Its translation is CASSPAGVSKNIQYF. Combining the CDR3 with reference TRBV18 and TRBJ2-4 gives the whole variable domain NAGVMQNPRHLVRRRGQEARLRCSPMKGHSHVYWYRQLPEEGLKFMVYLQKENIIDESGMPKERFSAEFPKEGPSILRIQQVVRGDSAAYFCASSPAGVSKNIQYFGAGTRLSVL.

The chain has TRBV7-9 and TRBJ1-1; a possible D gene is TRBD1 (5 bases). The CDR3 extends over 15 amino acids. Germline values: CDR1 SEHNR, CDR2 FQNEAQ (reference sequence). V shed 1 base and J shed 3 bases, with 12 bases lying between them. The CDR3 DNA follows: TGTGCCAGCAGCTTAGTTGGCAGGGTATACACTGAAGCTTTCTTT. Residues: CASSLVGRVYTEAFF.

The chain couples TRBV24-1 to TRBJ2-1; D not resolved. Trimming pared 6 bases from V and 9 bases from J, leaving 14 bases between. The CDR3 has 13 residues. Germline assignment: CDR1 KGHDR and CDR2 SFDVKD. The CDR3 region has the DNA TGTGCCACCAGTAAGAGTTGGGTGGGTGAGCAGTTCTTC. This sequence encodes CATSKSWVGEQFF.